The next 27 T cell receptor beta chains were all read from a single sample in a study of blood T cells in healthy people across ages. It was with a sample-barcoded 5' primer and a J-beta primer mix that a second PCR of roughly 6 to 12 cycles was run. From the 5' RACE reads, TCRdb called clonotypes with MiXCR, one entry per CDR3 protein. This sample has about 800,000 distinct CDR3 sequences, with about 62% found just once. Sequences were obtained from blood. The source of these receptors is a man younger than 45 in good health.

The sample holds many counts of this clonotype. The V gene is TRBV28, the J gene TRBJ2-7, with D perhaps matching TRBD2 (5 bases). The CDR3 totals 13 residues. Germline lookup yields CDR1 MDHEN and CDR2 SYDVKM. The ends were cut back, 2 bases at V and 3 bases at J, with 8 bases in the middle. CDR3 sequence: CASSLGSRYEQYF. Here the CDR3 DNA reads TGTGCCAGCAGTTTAGGGAGCCGCTACGAGCAGTACTTC.

CDR3 sequence (DNA): TGTGCCAGCAGCTCTCCGGTGAGAGGGAATGAGCAGTTCTTC. As protein: CASSSPVRGNEQFF. The chain recombines TRBV7-2 with TRBJ2-1; TRBD2 is a possible D gene (5 bases). V was shortened by 4 bases and J by 7 bases, with 14 bases between the two germline ends. Per germline, CDR1 SGHTA and CDR2 FQGNSA. The CDR3 contains 14 residues.

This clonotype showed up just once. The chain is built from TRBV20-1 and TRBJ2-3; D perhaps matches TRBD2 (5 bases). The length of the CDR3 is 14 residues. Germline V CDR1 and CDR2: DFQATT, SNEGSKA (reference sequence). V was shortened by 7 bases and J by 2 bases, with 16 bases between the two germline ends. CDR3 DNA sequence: TGCAGTGTGGGGTCAGCGGACCACACAGATACGCAGTATTTT. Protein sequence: CSVGSADHTDTQYF.

This CDR3 is CASRGRRDNQPQHF. In nucleotides, the CDR3 is TGTGCCAGCAGGGGGAGGAGGGACAATCAGCCCCAGCATTTT. J is TRBJ1-5 and V is TRBV27; D ambiguous. Trimming stripped 6 bases from V and 3 bases from J, with 12 bases between. Germline lookup yields CDR1 MNHEY and CDR2 SMNVEV (reference sequence). This CDR3 comprises 14 residues.

This CDR3 reads CSLRAGDYGYTF. The CDR3, as DNA: TGCAGTCTCAGGGCTGGGGACTATGGCTACACCTTC. This chain links TRBV29-1 with TRBJ1-2; tentative D call: TRBD1 (5 bases). Germline lookup yields CDR1 SQVTM and CDR2 ANQGSEA. There are 12 residues in the CDR3.

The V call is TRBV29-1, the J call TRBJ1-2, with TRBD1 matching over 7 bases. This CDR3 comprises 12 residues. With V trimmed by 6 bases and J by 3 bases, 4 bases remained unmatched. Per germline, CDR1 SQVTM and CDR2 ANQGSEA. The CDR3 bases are TGCAGCGTCTCACAGGGGCACTATGGCTACACCTTC. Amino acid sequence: CSVSQGHYGYTF.

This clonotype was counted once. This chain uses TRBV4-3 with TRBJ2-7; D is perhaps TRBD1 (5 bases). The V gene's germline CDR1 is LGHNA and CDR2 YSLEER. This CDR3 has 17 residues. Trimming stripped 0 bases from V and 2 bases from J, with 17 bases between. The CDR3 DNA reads TGCGCCAGCAGCCAAGAGGGGCCGGGTTCAAGGGCCTACGAGCAGTACTTC. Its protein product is CASSQEGPGSRAYEQYF.

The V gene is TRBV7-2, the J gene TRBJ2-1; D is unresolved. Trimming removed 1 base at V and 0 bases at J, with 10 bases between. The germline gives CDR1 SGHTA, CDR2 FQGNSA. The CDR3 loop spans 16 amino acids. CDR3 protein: CASSLGGFDSYNEQFF. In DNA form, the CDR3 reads TGTGCCAGCAGCTTAGGAGGCTTCGACTCCTACAATGAGCAGTTCTTC.

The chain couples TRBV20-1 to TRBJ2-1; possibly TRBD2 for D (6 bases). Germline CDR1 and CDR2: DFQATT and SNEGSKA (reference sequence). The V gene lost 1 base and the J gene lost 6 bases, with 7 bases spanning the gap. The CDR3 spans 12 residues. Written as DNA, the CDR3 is TGCAGTGCTAGAGTAGCGGCCAATGAGCAGTTCTTC. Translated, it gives CSARVAANEQFF.

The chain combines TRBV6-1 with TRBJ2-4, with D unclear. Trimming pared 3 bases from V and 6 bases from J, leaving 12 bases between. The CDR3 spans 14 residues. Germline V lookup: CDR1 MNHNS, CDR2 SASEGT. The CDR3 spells CASSDGSVINIQYF. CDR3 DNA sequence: TGTGCCAGCAGTGATGGCTCCGTGATAAACATTCAGTACTTC.

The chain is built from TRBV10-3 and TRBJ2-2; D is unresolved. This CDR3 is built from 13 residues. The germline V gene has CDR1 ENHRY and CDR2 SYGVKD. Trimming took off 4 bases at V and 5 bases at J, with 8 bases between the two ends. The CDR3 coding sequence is TGTGCCATCAGTGTTAGGTCTACCGGGGAGCTGTTTTTT. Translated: CAISVRSTGELFF.

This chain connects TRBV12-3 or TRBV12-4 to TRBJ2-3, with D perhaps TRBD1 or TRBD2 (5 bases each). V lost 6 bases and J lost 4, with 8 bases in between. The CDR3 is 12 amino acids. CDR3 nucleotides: TGTGCCAGCAGCGGGACCTCAGATACGCAGTATTTT. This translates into CASSGTSDTQYF.

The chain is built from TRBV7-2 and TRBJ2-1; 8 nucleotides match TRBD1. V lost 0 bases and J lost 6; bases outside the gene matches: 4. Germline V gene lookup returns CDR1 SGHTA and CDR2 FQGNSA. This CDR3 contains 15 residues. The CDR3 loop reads CASSLAGQAFNEQFF. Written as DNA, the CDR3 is TGTGCCAGCAGCTTAGCGGGACAGGCCTTCAATGAGCAGTTCTTC.

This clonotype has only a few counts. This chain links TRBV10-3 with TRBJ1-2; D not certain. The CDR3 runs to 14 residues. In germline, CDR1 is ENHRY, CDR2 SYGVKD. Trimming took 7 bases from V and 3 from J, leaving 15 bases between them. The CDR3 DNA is TGTGCCATCACGACTACAAAAAGGGACTATGGCTACACCTTC. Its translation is CAITTTKRDYGYTF.

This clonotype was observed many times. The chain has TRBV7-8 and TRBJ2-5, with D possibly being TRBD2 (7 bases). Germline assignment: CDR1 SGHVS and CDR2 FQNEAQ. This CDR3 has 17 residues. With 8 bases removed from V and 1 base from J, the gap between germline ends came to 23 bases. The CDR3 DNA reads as TGTGCCAGCGCCAACGGGGGGCAGACTACCCTCCAAGAGACCCAGTACTTC. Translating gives CASANGGQTTLQETQYF.

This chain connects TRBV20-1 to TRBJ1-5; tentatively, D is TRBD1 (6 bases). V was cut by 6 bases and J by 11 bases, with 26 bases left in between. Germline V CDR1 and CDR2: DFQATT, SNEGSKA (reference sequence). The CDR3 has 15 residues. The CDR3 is CSASGGGPPPATQHF. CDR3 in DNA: TGCAGTGCCTCCGGCGGGGGGCCCCCCCCGGCGACCCAGCATTTT.

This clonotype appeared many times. The CDR3 DNA is TGCAGCGTTGAAGACTCCTACGAGCAGTACTTC. This gives the protein CSVEDSYEQYF. The chain joins TRBV29-1 to TRBJ2-7; D is unclear. Germline CDR1 is SQVTM and CDR2 is ANQGSEA. The CDR3 length is 11 residues. With 0 bases removed from V and 0 bases from J, the gap between germline ends came to 0 bases.

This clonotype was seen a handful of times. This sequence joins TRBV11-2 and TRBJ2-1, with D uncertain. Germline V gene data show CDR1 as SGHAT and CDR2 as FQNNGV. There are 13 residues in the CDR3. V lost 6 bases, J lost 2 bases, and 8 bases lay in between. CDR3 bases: TGTGCCAGCAGAAGCGAGACCTACAATGAGCAGTTCTTC. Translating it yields CASRSETYNEQFF. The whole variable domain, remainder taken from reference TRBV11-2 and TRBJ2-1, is EAGVAQSPRYKIIEKRQSVAFWCNPISGHATLYWYQQILGQGPKLLIQFQNNGVVDDSQLPKDRFSAERLKGVDSTLKIQPAKLEDSAVYLCASRSETYNEQFFGPGTRLTVL.

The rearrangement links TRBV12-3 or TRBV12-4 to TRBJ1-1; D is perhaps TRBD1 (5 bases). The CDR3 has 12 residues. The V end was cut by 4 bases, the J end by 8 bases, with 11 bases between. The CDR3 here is CASSSAGTEAFF. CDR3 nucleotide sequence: TGTGCCAGCAGTTCGGCAGGGACCGAAGCTTTCTTT.

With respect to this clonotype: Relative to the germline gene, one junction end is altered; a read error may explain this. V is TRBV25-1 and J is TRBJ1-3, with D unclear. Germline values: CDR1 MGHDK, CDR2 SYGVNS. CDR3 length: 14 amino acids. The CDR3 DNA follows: TGTGCCAGCAGTGAAAGGGTTTCTGGAAACACCACATATTTT. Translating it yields CASSERVSGNTTYF.

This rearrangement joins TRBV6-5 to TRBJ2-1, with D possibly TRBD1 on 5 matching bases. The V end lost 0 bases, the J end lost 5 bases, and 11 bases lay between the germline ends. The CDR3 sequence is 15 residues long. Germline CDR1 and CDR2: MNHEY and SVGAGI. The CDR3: CASSYSDPGNNEQFF. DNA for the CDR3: TGTGCCAGCAGTTACTCAGACCCAGGGAACAATGAGCAGTTCTTC.

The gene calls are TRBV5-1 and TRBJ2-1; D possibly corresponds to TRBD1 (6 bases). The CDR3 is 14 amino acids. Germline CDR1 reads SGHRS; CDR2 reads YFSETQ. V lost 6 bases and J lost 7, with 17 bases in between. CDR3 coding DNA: TGCGCCAGCACCCGGGTGGGGGCCCAAAATGAGCAGTTCTTC. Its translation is CASTRVGAQNEQFF.

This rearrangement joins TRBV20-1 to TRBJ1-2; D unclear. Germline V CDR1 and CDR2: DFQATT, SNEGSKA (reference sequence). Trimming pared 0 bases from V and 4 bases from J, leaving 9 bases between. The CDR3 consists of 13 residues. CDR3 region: CSARDVPTYGYTF. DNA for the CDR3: TGCAGTGCTAGAGATGTCCCCACCTATGGCTACACCTTC.

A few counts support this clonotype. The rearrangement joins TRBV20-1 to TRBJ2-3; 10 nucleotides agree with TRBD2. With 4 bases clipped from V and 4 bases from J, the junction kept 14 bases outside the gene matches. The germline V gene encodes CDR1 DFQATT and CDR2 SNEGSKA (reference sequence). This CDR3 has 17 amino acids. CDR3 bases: TGCAGTGCTAAAACCTTATCTAGCGGGAGTTTAGCAGATACGCAGTATTTT. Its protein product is CSAKTLSSGSLADTQYF.

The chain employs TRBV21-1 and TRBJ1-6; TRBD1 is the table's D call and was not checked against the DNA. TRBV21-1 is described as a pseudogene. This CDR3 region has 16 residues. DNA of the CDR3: TGTGCCAGCAGCAAAGCCGGGGGGAAACATAATTCACCCCTCCACTTT. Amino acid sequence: CASSKAGGKHNSPLHF.

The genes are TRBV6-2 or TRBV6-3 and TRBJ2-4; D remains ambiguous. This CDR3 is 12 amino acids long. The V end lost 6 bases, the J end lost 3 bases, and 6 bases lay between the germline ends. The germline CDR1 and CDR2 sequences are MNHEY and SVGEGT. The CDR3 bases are TGTGCCAGCAGCTCGGACAAAAACATTCAGTACTTC. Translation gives CASSSDKNIQYF.

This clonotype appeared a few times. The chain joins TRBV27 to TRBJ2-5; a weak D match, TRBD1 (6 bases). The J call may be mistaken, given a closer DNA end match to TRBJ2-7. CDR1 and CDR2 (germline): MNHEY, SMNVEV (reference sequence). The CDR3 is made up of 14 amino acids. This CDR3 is CASSVSTGSVEQYF. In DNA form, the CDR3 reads TGTGCCAGCAGTGTGTCGACAGGTTCGGTCGAGCAGTACTTC.